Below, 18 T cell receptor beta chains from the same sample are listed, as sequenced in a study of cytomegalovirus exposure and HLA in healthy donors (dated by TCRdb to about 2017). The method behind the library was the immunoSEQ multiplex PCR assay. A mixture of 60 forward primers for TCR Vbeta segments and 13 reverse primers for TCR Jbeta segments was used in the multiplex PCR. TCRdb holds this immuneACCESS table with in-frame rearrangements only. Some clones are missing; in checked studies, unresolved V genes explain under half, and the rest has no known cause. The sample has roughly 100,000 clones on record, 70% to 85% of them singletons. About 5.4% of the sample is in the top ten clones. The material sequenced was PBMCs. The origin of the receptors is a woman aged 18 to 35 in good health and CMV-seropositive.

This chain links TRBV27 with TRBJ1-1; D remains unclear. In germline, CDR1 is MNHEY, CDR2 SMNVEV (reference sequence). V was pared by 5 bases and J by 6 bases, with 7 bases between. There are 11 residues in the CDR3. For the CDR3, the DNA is TGTGCCAGCAGTGCCGGGTCTGAAGCTTTCTTT. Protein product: CASSAGSEAFF.

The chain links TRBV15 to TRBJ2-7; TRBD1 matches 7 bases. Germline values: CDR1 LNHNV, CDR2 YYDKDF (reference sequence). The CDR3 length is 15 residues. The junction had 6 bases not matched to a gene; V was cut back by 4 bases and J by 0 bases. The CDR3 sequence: CATSNGAGGSYEQYF. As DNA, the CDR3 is TGTGCCACCAGCAATGGGGCAGGGGGCTCCTACGAGCAGTACTTC.

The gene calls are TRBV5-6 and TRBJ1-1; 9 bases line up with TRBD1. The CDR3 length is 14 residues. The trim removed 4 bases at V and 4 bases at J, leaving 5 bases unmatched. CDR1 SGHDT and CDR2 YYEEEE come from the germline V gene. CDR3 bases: TGTGCCAGCAGCCCGGGGACAGGGAGCACTGAAGCTTTCTTT. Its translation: CASSPGTGSTEAFF.

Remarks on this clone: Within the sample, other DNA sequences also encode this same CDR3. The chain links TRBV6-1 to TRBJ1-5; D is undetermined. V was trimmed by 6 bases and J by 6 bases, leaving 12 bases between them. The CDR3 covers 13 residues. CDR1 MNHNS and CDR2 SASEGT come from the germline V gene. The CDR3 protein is CASSATRGQPQHF. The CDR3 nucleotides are TGTGCCAGCAGCGCCACGCGAGGTCAGCCCCAGCATTTT.

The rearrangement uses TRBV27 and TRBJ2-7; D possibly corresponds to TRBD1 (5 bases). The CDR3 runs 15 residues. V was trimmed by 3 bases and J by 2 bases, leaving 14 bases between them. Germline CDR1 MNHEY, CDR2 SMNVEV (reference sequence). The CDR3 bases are TGTGCCAGCAGTTTCTTCCAGGGCGAGGCCTACGAGCAGTACTTC. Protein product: CASSFFQGEAYEQYF.

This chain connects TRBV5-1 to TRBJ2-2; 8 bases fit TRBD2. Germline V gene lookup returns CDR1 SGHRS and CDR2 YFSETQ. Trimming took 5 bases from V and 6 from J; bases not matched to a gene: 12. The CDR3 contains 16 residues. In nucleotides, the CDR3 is TGCGCCAGCAGTAGAACTAGCGGCGCTAAGGCCGGGGAGCTGTTTTTT. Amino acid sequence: CASSRTSGAKAGELFF.

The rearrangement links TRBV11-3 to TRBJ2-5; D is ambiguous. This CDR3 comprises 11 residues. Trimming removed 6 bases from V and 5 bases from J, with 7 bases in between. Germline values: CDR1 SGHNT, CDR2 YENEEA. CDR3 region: CASSTTETQYF. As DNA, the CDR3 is TGTGCCAGCAGTACAACGGAGACCCAGTACTTC.

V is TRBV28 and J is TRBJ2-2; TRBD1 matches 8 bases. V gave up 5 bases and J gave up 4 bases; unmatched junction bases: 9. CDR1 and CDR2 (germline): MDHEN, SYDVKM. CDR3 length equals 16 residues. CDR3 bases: TGTGCCAGCAGTACCCCGGACAGGGTCCCCACCGGGGAGCTGTTTTTT. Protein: CASSTPDRVPTGELFF.

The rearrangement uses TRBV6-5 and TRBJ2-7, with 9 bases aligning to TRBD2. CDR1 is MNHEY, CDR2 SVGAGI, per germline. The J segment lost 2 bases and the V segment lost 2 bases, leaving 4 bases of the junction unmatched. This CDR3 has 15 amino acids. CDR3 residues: CASSYMTSGAYEQYF. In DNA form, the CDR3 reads TGTGCCAGCAGTTACATGACTAGCGGAGCCTACGAGCAGTACTTC.

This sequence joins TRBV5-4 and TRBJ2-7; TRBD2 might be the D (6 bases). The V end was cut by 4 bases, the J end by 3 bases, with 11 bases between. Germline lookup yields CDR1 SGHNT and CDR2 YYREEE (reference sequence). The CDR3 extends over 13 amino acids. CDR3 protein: CASSPGLVYEQYF. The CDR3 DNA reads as TGTGCCAGCAGCCCGGGACTCGTCTACGAGCAGTACTTC. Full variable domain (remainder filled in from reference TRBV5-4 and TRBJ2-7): ETGVTQSPTHLIKTRGQQVTLRCSSQSGHNTVSWYQQALGQGPQFIFQYYREEENGRGNFPPRFSGLQFPNYSSELNVNALELDDSALYLCASSPGLVYEQYFGPGTRLTVT.

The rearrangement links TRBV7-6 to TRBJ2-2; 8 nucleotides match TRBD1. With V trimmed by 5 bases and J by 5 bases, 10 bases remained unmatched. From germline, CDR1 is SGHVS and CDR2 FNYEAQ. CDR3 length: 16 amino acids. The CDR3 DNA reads TGTGCCAGCAGCCTCCGTTATGGACAGGGAACCGGGGAGCTGTTTTTT. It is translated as CASSLRYGQGTGELFF.

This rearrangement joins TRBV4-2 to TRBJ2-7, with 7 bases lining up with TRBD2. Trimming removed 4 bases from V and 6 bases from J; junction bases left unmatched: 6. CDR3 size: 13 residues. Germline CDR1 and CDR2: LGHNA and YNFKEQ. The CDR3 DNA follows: TGTGCCAGCAGCCGGGAGGGTTTTTCCGAGCAGTACTTC. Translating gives CASSREGFSEQYF.

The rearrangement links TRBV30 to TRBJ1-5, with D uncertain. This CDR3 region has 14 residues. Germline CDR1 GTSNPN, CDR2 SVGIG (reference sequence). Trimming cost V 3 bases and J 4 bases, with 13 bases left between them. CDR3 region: CAWRGRGGNQPQHF. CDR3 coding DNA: TGTGCCTGGAGGGGTCGGGGTGGGAATCAGCCCCAGCATTTT.

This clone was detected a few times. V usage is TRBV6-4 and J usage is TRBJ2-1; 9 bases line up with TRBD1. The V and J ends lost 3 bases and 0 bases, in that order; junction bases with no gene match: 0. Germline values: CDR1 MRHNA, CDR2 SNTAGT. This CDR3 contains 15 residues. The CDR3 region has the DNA TGTGCCAGCAGTGAGGGACAGGGCTCCTACAATGAGCAGTTCTTC. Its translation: CASSEGQGSYNEQFF.

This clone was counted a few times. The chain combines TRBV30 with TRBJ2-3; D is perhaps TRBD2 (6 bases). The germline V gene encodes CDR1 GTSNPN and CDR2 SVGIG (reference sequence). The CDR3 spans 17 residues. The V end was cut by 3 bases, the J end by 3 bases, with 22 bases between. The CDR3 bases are TGTGCCTGGAGCGCCCGTTTTCAATACGGGAGTACAGATACGCAGTATTTT. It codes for CAWSARFQYGSTDTQYF.

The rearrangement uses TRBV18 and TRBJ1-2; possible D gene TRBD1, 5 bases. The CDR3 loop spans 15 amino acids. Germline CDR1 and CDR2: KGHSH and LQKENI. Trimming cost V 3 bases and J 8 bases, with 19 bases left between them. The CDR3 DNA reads TGTGCCAGCTCACCTCCCAAAGGAGGGGCGGGCGGCTACACCTTC. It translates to CASSPPKGGAGGYTF.

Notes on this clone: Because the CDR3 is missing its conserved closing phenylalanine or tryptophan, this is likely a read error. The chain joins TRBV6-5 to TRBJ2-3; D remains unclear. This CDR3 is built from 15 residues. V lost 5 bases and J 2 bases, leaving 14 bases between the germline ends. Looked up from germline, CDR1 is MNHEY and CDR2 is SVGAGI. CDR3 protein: CASSKFSSPTDTQYV. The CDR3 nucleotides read TGTGCCAGCAGTAAATTCAGCTCTCCCACAGATACGCAGTATGTT.

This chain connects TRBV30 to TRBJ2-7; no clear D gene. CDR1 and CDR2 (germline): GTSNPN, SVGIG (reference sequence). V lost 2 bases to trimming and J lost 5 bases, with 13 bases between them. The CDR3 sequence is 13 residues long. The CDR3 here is CAWSYSVPNEQYF. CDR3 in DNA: TGTGCCTGGAGTTACAGTGTCCCTAACGAGCAGTACTTC.